A single sample gave rise to the 21 T cell receptor beta chains below, sequenced in a study of T cells in Graves' hyperthyroidism and ophthalmopathy. From RNA transcripts, TCR beta CDR3 regions were amplified. TCR CDR3 regions were first amplified by RT-PCR with HTBI primers. Each CDR3 protein gets one entry after TCRdb re-called the multiplex PCR reads with MiXCR. The sample contains about 420,000 distinct CDR3 sequences, approximately 13% of which appear only once. Sequenced: blood. These receptors all come from a woman under 30 with Graves' hyperthyroidism.

The table lists this clonotype with many counts. The chain carries TRBV2 and TRBJ2-7, with 9 positions matching TRBD1. The CDR3 covers 14 residues. The germline V gene has CDR1 SNHLY and CDR2 FYNNEI. V trimming: 7 bases; J trimming: 3 bases; junction bases outside the gene matches: 7. CDR3 sequence reads: CASNSGTGLYEQYF. The DNA of the CDR3 is TGTGCCAGCAACTCCGGGACAGGGCTCTACGAGCAGTACTTC. The complete variable domain, with remaining parts taken from reference TRBV2 and TRBJ2-7, reads EPEVTQTPSHQVTQMGQEVILRCVPISNHLYFYWYRQILGQKVEFLVSFYNNEISEKSEIFDDQFSVERPDGSNFTLKIRSTKLEDSAMYFCASNSGTGLYEQYFGPGTRLTVT.

Concerning this clonotype: The junction differs from germline at one of its ends, possibly a read error. The V and J genes are TRBV11-2 and TRBJ2-7; D is ambiguous. The length of the CDR3 is 13 residues. Germline V lookup: CDR1 SGHAT, CDR2 FQNNGV. In nucleotides, the CDR3 is TGTACCAGCAGCTTAGATCTGGGCTACGAGCAGTACTTC. Translated: CTSSLDLGYEQYF. The full variable domain, completed using reference TRBV11-2 and TRBJ2-7, is EAGVAQSPRYKIIEKRQSVAFWCNPISGHATLYWYQQILGQGPKLLIQFQNNGVVDDSQLPKDRFSAERLKGVDSTLKIQPAKLEDSAVYLCTSSLDLGYEQYFGPGTRLTVT.

This clonotype was counted at least ten times. The J gene is TRBJ2-1, the V gene TRBV28; 8 bases match TRBD2. Germline CDR1 and CDR2: MDHEN and SYDVKM. The CDR3 runs 19 residues. V shed 7 bases and J 0 bases; nucleotides not matched to a gene: 17. CDR3 coding DNA: TGTGCCAGCAAGACCACAAGGAAAGAGCGGGGGAGCTCCTACAATGAGCAGTTCTTC. As protein: CASKTTRKERGSSYNEQFF. Full variable domain (missing parts from reference TRBV28 and TRBJ2-1): DVKVTQSSRYLVKRTGEKVFLECVQDMDHENMFWYRQDPGLGLRLIYFSYDVKMKEKGDIPEGYSVSREKKERFSLILESASTNQTSMYLCASKTTRKERGSSYNEQFFGPGTRLTVL.

This clonotype showed up just a few times. V gene TRBV10-2 combines with J gene TRBJ2-5; D gene unclear. The germline V gene has CDR1 WSHSY and CDR2 SAAADI. The length of the CDR3 is 13 residues. The V and J ends lost 6 bases and 5 bases respectively, with 13 bases between them. CDR3 sequence: CASRPPVRETQYF. CDR3 in DNA: TGCGCCAGCAGGCCCCCAGTCCGGGAGACCCAGTACTTC.

The sample holds many counts of this clonotype. The rearrangement uses TRBV27 and TRBJ1-1, with D unresolved. Trimming left V 2 bases short and J 4 bases short, with 11 bases between. The germline V gene has CDR1 MNHEY and CDR2 SMNVEV (reference sequence). The CDR3 is 14 amino acids. The CDR3 bases are TGTGCCAGCAGTTTAGTCGGGTCTAGCACTGAAGCTTTCTTT. Protein product: CASSLVGSSTEAFF.

The table lists this clonotype with many counts. This chain uses TRBV29-1 with TRBJ2-7; 8 bases align to TRBD2. Germline-derived CDR1 and CDR2 are SQVTM and ANQGSEA. The V gene end was trimmed by 6 bases and the J gene end by 2 bases; junction bases not matched to a gene: 15. This CDR3 contains 16 residues. CDR3 residues: CSVEISGREATYEQYF. The CDR3 nucleotides read TGCAGCGTCGAAATCAGCGGGAGAGAAGCCACCTACGAGCAGTACTTC.

This clonotype was detected many times. The chain recombines TRBV28 with TRBJ1-5; 7 positions agree with TRBD1. Germline values: CDR1 MDHEN, CDR2 SYDVKM. The CDR3 contains 18 residues. Unmatched junction bases numbered 10, after V lost 2 bases and J lost 0 bases. The CDR3: CASSLVTGAFDSNQPQHF. The CDR3 DNA reads TGTGCCAGCAGTTTAGTAACAGGGGCCTTTGATAGCAATCAGCCCCAGCATTTT.

This clonotype was recorded at least ten times. The V call is TRBV2, the J call TRBJ1-5, with TRBD1 matching 7 bases. The trim removed 2 bases at V and 4 bases at J, leaving 5 bases unmatched. In germline, CDR1 is SNHLY, CDR2 FYNNEI. This CDR3 has 15 amino acids. Here the CDR3 reads CASSELAQGNQPQHF. CDR3 bases: TGTGCCAGCAGTGAATTGGCACAGGGGAATCAGCCCCAGCATTTT.

This sequence joins TRBV28 and TRBJ2-7; tentatively, D is TRBD2 (5 bases). Germline V gives CDR1 MDHEN, CDR2 SYDVKM. This CDR3 is 15 amino acids long. Trimming removed 7 bases from V and 4 bases from J, with 20 bases in between. For the CDR3, the DNA is TGTGCCAGCACCTGGGCTAGTGGGAGTTTGTACGAGCAGTACTTC. The encoded protein is CASTWASGSLYEQYF.

This clonotype occurred many times. The chain combines TRBV6-1 with TRBJ2-7; 8 bases map to TRBD2. Trimming took 7 bases from V and 7 from J; bases not matched to a gene: 24. The germline V gene has CDR1 MNHNS and CDR2 SASEGT. The CDR3 consists of 18 residues. CDR3 DNA sequence: TGTGCCAGCACTCGAACTCTGCCCGGGACTAGTCATGCGGGGGAGCAGTACTTC. It codes for CASTRTLPGTSHAGEQYF.

This clonotype was recorded many times. The CDR3 coding sequence is TGTGCCAGCAGTTTAAGCAGGGGCTTGGAGACCCAGTACTTC. Its protein product is CASSLSRGLETQYF. V and J are TRBV27 and TRBJ2-5; a possible D gene is TRBD1 (6 bases). V lost 2 bases and J 5 bases, leaving 12 bases between the germline ends. CDR1 and CDR2 from the germline V gene are MNHEY and SMNVEV (reference sequence). The CDR3 runs to 14 residues.

This clonotype was seen at least ten times. The genes are TRBV7-9 and TRBJ2-1, with 8 bases matching TRBD2. Per germline, CDR1 SEHNR and CDR2 FQNEAQ (reference sequence). The CDR3 spans 18 residues. The V gene end was trimmed by 2 bases and the J gene end by 0 bases; junction bases not matched to a gene: 9. For the CDR3, the DNA is TGTGCCAGCAGCTTAACCCGACTAGCGTCTAGCTCCTACAATGAGCAGTTCTTC. It codes for CASSLTRLASSSYNEQFF.

This clonotype was observed many times. The chain links TRBV28 to TRBJ1-5; D remains unclear. Trimming shortened V by 8 bases and J by 5 bases, and 10 bases separated the two germline ends. The length of the CDR3 is 12 residues. Germline loops: CDR1 MDHEN, CDR2 SYDVKM. CDR3 in DNA: TGTGCCAGCGAGGGTCGCGATCAGCCCCAGCATTTT. It yields the protein CASEGRDQPQHF.

This clonotype turned up a few times. J is TRBJ1-1 and V is TRBV6-1, with a weak D call TRBD1 (5 bases). The germline gives CDR1 MNHNS, CDR2 SASEGT. Trimming took off 5 bases at V and 0 bases at J, with 13 bases between the two ends. The CDR3 runs 15 residues. Written as DNA, the CDR3 is TGTGCCAGCAGTTATACCAGGGATATGAACACTGAAGCTTTCTTT. This encodes CASSYTRDMNTEAFF.

The gene calls are TRBV14 and TRBJ2-3; no definite D call. The CDR3 extends over 15 amino acids. Trimming removed 0 bases from V and 2 bases from J, with 9 bases in between. Germline V CDR1 and CDR2: SGHDN, FVKESK. As DNA, the CDR3 is TGTGCCAGCAGCCAAGAGCGGCGAATCACAGATACGCAGTATTTT. Protein product: CASSQERRITDTQYF.

This clonotype came up a few times. The CDR3 loop is CATRERGSSYEQYF. The CDR3, as DNA: TGTGCCACCAGGGAGCGCGGGAGCTCCTACGAGCAGTACTTC. V usage is TRBV15 and J usage is TRBJ2-7, with 7 positions matching TRBD2. With 6 bases clipped from V and 0 bases from J, the junction kept 5 bases outside the gene matches. The germline V gene has CDR1 LNHNV and CDR2 YYDKDF (reference sequence). This CDR3 is built from 14 residues. Full variable domain (rest looked up from reference TRBV15 and TRBJ2-7): DAMVIQNPRYQVTQFGKPVTLSCSQTLNHNVMYWYQQKSSQAPKLLFHYYDKDFNNEADTPDNFQSRRPNTSFCFLDIRSPGLGDTAMYLCATRERGSSYEQYFGPGTRLTVT.

This clonotype was recorded many times. The chain uses TRBV6-1 and TRBJ1-1, with 8 bases that match TRBD1. V lost 6 bases to trimming and J lost 3 bases; unmatched junction nucleotides: 6. Germline values: CDR1 MNHNS, CDR2 SASEGT. CDR3 length: 14 amino acids. The CDR3 protein is CASRVDRGDTEAFF. DNA for the CDR3: TGTGCCAGCAGGGTCGACAGGGGCGACACTGAAGCTTTCTTT.

This clonotype was detected ten times or more. The V call is TRBV12-3 or TRBV12-4, the J call TRBJ2-7, with a weak D call TRBD2 (6 bases). Trimming pared 3 bases from V and 2 bases from J, leaving 20 bases between. This CDR3 is 17 amino acids long. The CDR3 region is CASSFAPPGLLTYEQYF. The CDR3 DNA follows: TGTGCCAGCAGTTTCGCCCCCCCGGGACTGTTAACCTACGAGCAGTACTTC.

There are many counts of this clonotype. This rearrangement joins TRBV27 to TRBJ2-7; D unresolved. Trimming removed 3 bases from V and 1 base from J, with 10 bases in between. The CDR3 is 14 residues long. Germline values: CDR1 MNHEY, CDR2 SMNVEV (reference sequence). CDR3 loop: CASSFETGSYEQYF. In DNA, the CDR3 is TGTGCCAGCAGTTTTGAGACTGGTTCCTACGAGCAGTACTTC.

This clonotype was seen many times. The V and J genes are TRBV28 and TRBJ2-3; 8 bases agree with TRBD1. The junction had 5 bases not matched to a gene; V was cut back by 6 bases and J by 6 bases. CDR1 is MDHEN and CDR2 is SYDVKM in the germline V gene. The length of the CDR3 is 13 residues. DNA of the CDR3: TGTGCCAGCAGCTCGACAGGGGTGGATACGCAGTATTTT. Its translation is CASSSTGVDTQYF.

The table lists this clonotype with a few counts. The rearrangement uses TRBV20-1 and TRBJ2-3; possibly TRBD1 or TRBD2 for D (5 bases each). This CDR3 region has 14 residues. The germline V gene encodes CDR1 DFQATT and CDR2 SNEGSKA (reference sequence). The V end lost 7 bases, the J end lost 0 bases, and 14 bases lay between the germline ends. The CDR3 DNA is TGCAGTGGTCCGGGACCAGGGAGCACAGATACGCAGTATTTT. It yields the protein CSGPGPGSTDTQYF.